A selection of T cell receptor beta chains follows, all from one sample in a study of T-cell memory formation after mild COVID-19. One entry per CDR3 protein, called by TCRdb with MiXCR from the 5' RACE reads. The data show about 400,000 distinct CDR3 sequences, 20% to 30% seen once. Sequencing was carried out using PBMCs or a T cell subset sorted from them (not recorded which). These receptor sequences come from an adult woman who had mild COVID-19 (a few samples of this study predate the infection). Cell type and time point are not known. Both conserved end residues are trimmed from each CDR3.

v_call cdr3_aa
TRBV19 ASTPPGAGRNTEAF
TRBV7-2 ASSLEREGYTQY
TRBV12-3/TRBV12-4 ASSFYPVNYGYT
TRBV2 ASSEISGANVLT
TRBV7-3 ASSTHRTSGGTDTQY
TRBV6-2/TRBV6-3 ATDPAGGRFGIQY
TRBV29-1 SVQGMNTEAF
TRBV4-3 ASSGGAVAGNTIY
TRBV30 AWNSGDSSNYGYT
TRBV5-1 ASSLGDRPNYGYT
TRBV12-3/TRBV12-4 ASSPSGGLAGGTH
TRBV12-3/TRBV12-4 ASIPSGRGADTQY
TRBV25-1 ASSESHRGNSPLH
TRBV6-6 ASSPPTTLGDAQY
TRBV9 ASSVTTRETQY
TRBV9 ASSVGGGLGQPQH
TRBV4-3 ASSQDRQGPYEQY
TRBV4-2 ASSLRTSGSVDTQY
TRBV5-1 ASSLALGVSGQF
TRBV7-9 ASSLVPAGGNYNEQF
TRBV20-1 SATQYGQTLNQPQH
TRBV30 AWSAGTLNTGELF
TRBV9 ASSVGGTTGELF
TRBV7-8 ASSQGTGLGETQY
TRBV18 ASSSKGVPRDSGANVLT
TRBV12-3/TRBV12-4 ASSIQRNEKLF
TRBV7-9 ASSLSDQRVF
TRBV20-1 SASQGRTVGPQH
TRBV9 ASSEDNSNTEAF
TRBV5-1 ASATGDEGMNTEAF
TRBV7-9 ASSLRTVSGNTIY
TRBV6-2/TRBV6-3 ASSYSTGASSNQPQH
TRBV7-9 ASSHQTGGPYYGYT
TRBV3-1 ASSQIGLVHNEQF
TRBV5-1 ASSLATEYNEQF
TRBV25-1 ASSRALFSYEQY
TRBV7-2 ASSGYSEGDDEQY
TRBV7-9 ASSLGGWNEQF
TRBV14 ASSRGGTFGTQY
TRBV7-6 ASSLQDASYEQY
TRBV6-1 AVALDSGANVLT